These T cell receptor beta chains were read from a single sample in a study of shared clonotypes between healthy human individuals. Clones were sequenced by immunoSEQ multiplex PCR, and TCRdb holds only the in-frame ones, with some missing. Of about 490,000 clones in the sample, 60% to 80% were seen once. What was sequenced was PBMCs. These receptors were collected from a woman aged 35 to 49 in good health. Some clones in this sample may be carry-over from other donors' samples. Each CDR3 is given with its conserved first and last residue. D genes are given only for firm matches. Not every row has a clone size; where given, it reads once, few, many or a size class.

clone size: -
D gene: -
J gene: TRBJ1-4
V gene: TRBV9
CDR3 DNA: TGTGCCAGCAGCGCCGGGGACTCCGGCGAAAAACTGTTTTTT
CDR3 protein: CASSAGDSGEKLFF

clone size: -
D gene: -
J gene: TRBJ2-5
V gene: TRBV2
CDR3 DNA: TGTGCCAGCAGTGACGCAGCCAAAGAGACCCAGTACTTC
CDR3 protein: CASSDAAKETQYF

clone size: few
D gene: -
J gene: TRBJ2-7
V gene: TRBV6-5
CDR3 DNA: TGTGCCAGCAGTTCCCCCCTTAGCGCCGTCTACGAGCAGTACTTC
CDR3 protein: CASSSPLSAVYEQYF

clone size: once
D gene: -
J gene: TRBJ2-1
V gene: TRBV7-9
CDR3 DNA: TGTGCCAGCACCCGAGGGTCCAACAATGAGCAGTTCTTC
CDR3 protein: CASTRGSNNEQFF

clone size: -
D gene: -
J gene: TRBJ2-5
V gene: TRBV7-3
CDR3 DNA: TGTGCCAGCAGCTTAGGGGCCGAAGAGACCCAGTACTTC
CDR3 protein: CASSLGAEETQYF

clone size: -
D gene: -
J gene: TRBJ2-7
V gene: TRBV18
CDR3 DNA: TGTGCCAGCTCACCGTCAGCAGGGATCCACGAGCAGTACTTC
CDR3 protein: CASSPSAGIHEQYF

clone size: -
D gene: TRBD1
J gene: TRBJ1-1
V gene: TRBV27
CDR3 DNA: TGTGCCAGCAGTTTGGCGGGACAGGGGTACACTGAAGCTTTCTTT
CDR3 protein: CASSLAGQGYTEAFF

clone size: once
D gene: TRBD2
J gene: TRBJ2-1
V gene: TRBV11-2
CDR3 DNA: TGTGCCAGCAGCCTACTAGCGGGAGGGCACTACAATGAGCAGTTCTTC
CDR3 protein: CASSLLAGGHYNEQFF

clone size: -
D gene: TRBD2
J gene: TRBJ2-3
V gene: TRBV4-1
CDR3 DNA: TGCGCCAGCAGCCAACGCCTAGCGGGAGCGGGTGGTAGCACAGATACGCAGTATTTT
CDR3 protein: CASSQRLAGAGGSTDTQYF

clone size: -
D gene: -
J gene: TRBJ2-7
V gene: TRBV15
CDR3 DNA: TGTGCCACCAGCGTGGGACCGGACTACGAGCAGTACTTC
CDR3 protein: CATSVGPDYEQYF

clone size: -
D gene: -
J gene: TRBJ2-1
V gene: TRBV9
CDR3 DNA: TGTGCCAGCAGCGTAGCGGCGGGGCGGATAGATGAGCAGTTCTTC
CDR3 protein: CASSVAAGRIDEQFF

clone size: -
D gene: -
J gene: TRBJ2-1
V gene: TRBV28
CDR3 DNA: TGTGCCAGCAGAACCCCCGGCAATGAGCAGTTCTTC
CDR3 protein: CASRTPGNEQFF

clone size: -
D gene: -
J gene: TRBJ2-7
V gene: TRBV4-1
CDR3 DNA: TGCGCCAGCAGCCCCGGGACGGGGGCCTACGAGCAGTACTTC
CDR3 protein: CASSPGTGAYEQYF

clone size: -
D gene: -
J gene: TRBJ1-4
V gene: TRBV4-1
CDR3 DNA: TGCGCCAGCAGCCAAGCTAGGAACAGAAAGGAAAAACTGTTTTTT
CDR3 protein: CASSQARNRKEKLFF

clone size: once
D gene: -
J gene: TRBJ1-1
V gene: TRBV11-2
CDR3 DNA: TGTGCCAGCAGCCCGGCCCTGGGCACTGAAGCTTTCTTT
CDR3 protein: CASSPALGTEAFF

clone size: once
D gene: -
J gene: TRBJ2-3
V gene: TRBV18
CDR3 DNA: TGTGCCAGCTCGCTGGACGTCGACCACACAGATACGCAGTATTTT
CDR3 protein: CASSLDVDHTDTQYF

clone size: -
D gene: -
J gene: TRBJ2-1
V gene: TRBV4-2
CDR3 DNA: TGTGCCAGCAGCCAAGTGCCCGTCTTGGATGAGCAGTTCTTC
CDR3 protein: CASSQVPVLDEQFF

clone size: -
D gene: TRBD1
J gene: TRBJ1-2
V gene: TRBV19
CDR3 DNA: TGTGCCAGTAGTATCCTATTCCGGGACAGCTATGGCTACACCTTC
CDR3 protein: CASSILFRDSYGYTF

clone size: -
D gene: TRBD2
J gene: TRBJ2-1
V gene: TRBV19
CDR3 DNA: TGTGCCAGTAGTATGGGCGGGAGGCAATACTTCTGGGGTGAGCAGTTCTTC
CDR3 protein: CASSMGGRQYFWGEQFF

clone size: -
D gene: -
J gene: TRBJ2-7
V gene: TRBV7-9
CDR3 DNA: TGTGCCAGCAGCGCCTGGACAGACGAGCAGTACTTC
CDR3 protein: CASSAWTDEQYF

clone size: few
D gene: -
J gene: TRBJ2-2
V gene: TRBV27
CDR3 DNA: TGTGCCAGCAGGGCCCAACGGGGAACCGGGGAGCTGTTTTTT
CDR3 protein: CASRAQRGTGELFF

clone size: once
D gene: TRBD2
J gene: TRBJ2-1
V gene: TRBV10-3
CDR3 DNA: TGTGCCATCAGACTAGCGGGAGACTACAATGAGCAGTTCTTC
CDR3 protein: CAIRLAGDYNEQFF

clone size: few
D gene: -
J gene: TRBJ1-5
V gene: TRBV28
CDR3 DNA: TGTGCCAGCAGTCAGGGTGGAAGCAATCAGCCCCAGCATTTT
CDR3 protein: CASSQGGSNQPQHF

clone size: -
D gene: -
J gene: TRBJ2-6
V gene: TRBV4-3
CDR3 DNA: TGCGCCAGCAGCCAAGAAGATGGATACTCCCCTCTCTCTGGGGCCAACGTCCTGACTTTC
CDR3 protein: CASSQEDGYSPLSGANVLTF

clone size: -
D gene: TRBD1
J gene: TRBJ1-3
V gene: TRBV10-3
CDR3 DNA: TGTGCCATCAGTGAGTCTCAGGGGGTGACCTCTGGAAACACCATATATTTT
CDR3 protein: CAISESQGVTSGNTIYF

clone size: -
D gene: -
J gene: TRBJ1-1
V gene: TRBV19
CDR3 DNA: TGTGCCAGTAGTCCAACCGTGGGCGCTGAAGCTTTCTTT
CDR3 protein: CASSPTVGAEAFF

clone size: -
D gene: -
J gene: TRBJ2-7
V gene: TRBV7-8
CDR3 DNA: TGTGCCAGCAGCTTATCCGACTACCCAGCCTACGAGCAGTACTTC
CDR3 protein: CASSLSDYPAYEQYF

clone size: -
D gene: TRBD1
J gene: TRBJ2-5
V gene: TRBV9
CDR3 DNA: TGTGCCAGCAGCGGTACCGGGACAGGGGAAGAGACCCAGTACTTC
CDR3 protein: CASSGTGTGEETQYF

clone size: few
D gene: -
J gene: TRBJ2-2
V gene: TRBV18
CDR3 DNA: TGTGCCAGCTCACCCACAGCGGGTTCCTTACTACCCACCGGGGAGCTGTTTTTT
CDR3 protein: CASSPTAGSLLPTGELFF

clone size: -
D gene: TRBD2
J gene: TRBJ2-5
V gene: TRBV28
CDR3 DNA: TGTGCCAGCAGTTTGGGGGAGGGCCAAGAGACCCAGTACTTC
CDR3 protein: CASSLGEGQETQYF

clone size: -
D gene: TRBD1
J gene: TRBJ1-1
V gene: TRBV28
CDR3 DNA: TGTGCCAGCAGTTTACTCCGAGGACAGGGGGCAGGAGCTTTCTTT
CDR3 protein: CASSLLRGQGAGAFF

clone size: -
D gene: TRBD2
J gene: TRBJ2-1
V gene: TRBV5-4
CDR3 DNA: TGTGCCAGCAGCAGGGGACTAGCGGGAGGTACTGAGCAGTTCTTC
CDR3 protein: CASSRGLAGGTEQFF

clone size: -
D gene: -
J gene: TRBJ2-7
V gene: TRBV7-9
CDR3 DNA: TGTGCCAGCAGCCAGAAGGGGGGAATCTACGAGCAGTACTTC
CDR3 protein: CASSQKGGIYEQYF

clone size: -
D gene: -
J gene: TRBJ2-2
V gene: TRBV18
CDR3 DNA: TGTGCCAGCTCACCAAACGGCGAGGGGACCGGGGAGCTGTTTTTT
CDR3 protein: CASSPNGEGTGELFF

clone size: -
D gene: TRBD2
J gene: TRBJ2-1
V gene: TRBV5-1
CDR3 DNA: TGCGCCAGCAGCTTGGAGCTAGCGGGAAGAGGCAATGAGCAGTTCTTC
CDR3 protein: CASSLELAGRGNEQFF

clone size: -
D gene: TRBD1
J gene: TRBJ1-1
V gene: TRBV19
CDR3 DNA: TGTGCCAGTAGTATCGGACAGGGACCAGCTTTCTTT
CDR3 protein: CASSIGQGPAFF

clone size: -
D gene: TRBD1
J gene: TRBJ1-2
V gene: TRBV10-1
CDR3 DNA: TGCGCCAGCAGGGGGACAGTTAACTATGGCTACACCTTC
CDR3 protein: CASRGTVNYGYTF

clone size: -
D gene: -
J gene: TRBJ2-5
V gene: TRBV18
CDR3 DNA: TGTGCCAGCTCACCTACAGGGTTCCAAGAGACCCAGTACTTC
CDR3 protein: CASSPTGFQETQYF

clone size: -
D gene: -
J gene: TRBJ2-7
V gene: TRBV10-3
CDR3 DNA: TGTGCCATCAGTGAGTATCAGGGTAGATACGAGCAGTACTTC
CDR3 protein: CAISEYQGRYEQYF

clone size: -
D gene: -
J gene: TRBJ1-2
V gene: TRBV20-1
CDR3 DNA: TGCAGTGGATCGGGGAACTATGGCTACACCTTC
CDR3 protein: CSGSGNYGYTF

clone size: -
D gene: TRBD1
J gene: TRBJ2-1
V gene: TRBV5-6
CDR3 DNA: TGTGCCAGCAGCTTGGAAATACAGGGGAATGGCTACAATGAGCAGTTCTTC
CDR3 protein: CASSLEIQGNGYNEQFF

clone size: -
D gene: TRBD1
J gene: TRBJ1-2
V gene: TRBV19
CDR3 DNA: TGTGCCAGTAGGGAAACCGGGACAGCCGATTCTTACTATGGCTACACCTTC
CDR3 protein: CASRETGTADSYYGYTF

clone size: -
D gene: TRBD1
J gene: TRBJ2-7
V gene: TRBV19
CDR3 DNA: TGTGCCAGTAGTCTGCGGACAGGGGATGCCTACGAGCAGTACTTC
CDR3 protein: CASSLRTGDAYEQYF

clone size: -
D gene: -
J gene: TRBJ2-2
V gene: TRBV30
CDR3 DNA: TGTGCCTGGAAGCGCCCCACCGGGGAGCTGTTTTTT
CDR3 protein: CAWKRPTGELFF

clone size: -
D gene: -
J gene: TRBJ2-1
V gene: TRBV19
CDR3 DNA: TGTGCCAGTAGTATAAGGGGAAGCAATGAGCAGTTCTTC
CDR3 protein: CASSIRGSNEQFF

clone size: many
D gene: TRBD1
J gene: TRBJ1-1
V gene: TRBV29-1
CDR3 DNA: TGCAGCGCCGCTGACAGGGGAGAGTACACTGAAGCTTTCTTT
CDR3 protein: CSAADRGEYTEAFF

clone size: -
D gene: -
J gene: TRBJ1-1
V gene: TRBV18
CDR3 DNA: TGTGCCAGCTCCCGGACGAACACTGAAGCTTTCTTT
CDR3 protein: CASSRTNTEAFF

clone size: -
D gene: -
J gene: TRBJ2-3
V gene: TRBV6-1
CDR3 DNA: TGTGCCAGCAGTGAAGTTACGGGAGTGGCTACAGATACGCAGTATTTT
CDR3 protein: CASSEVTGVATDTQYF

clone size: -
D gene: -
J gene: TRBJ2-3
V gene: TRBV7-2
CDR3 DNA: TGTGCCAGCAGCCCGGGAAGCACCAGAGATACGCAGTATTTT
CDR3 protein: CASSPGSTRDTQYF

clone size: -
D gene: -
J gene: TRBJ2-7
V gene: TRBV19
CDR3 DNA: TGTGCCAGTAGCAAGGGACCGGGTTTATACGAGCAGTACTTC
CDR3 protein: CASSKGPGLYEQYF

clone size: -
D gene: TRBD1
J gene: TRBJ2-7
V gene: TRBV7-9
CDR3 DNA: TGTGCCAGCAGCTCCCACTCCGGGACAGCCTACGAGCAGTACTTC
CDR3 protein: CASSSHSGTAYEQYF

clone size: -
D gene: -
J gene: TRBJ2-5
V gene: TRBV7-3
CDR3 DNA: TGTGCCAGCAGCGCCGGACAACTAGAGACCCAGTACTTC
CDR3 protein: CASSAGQLETQYF

clone size: -
D gene: -
J gene: TRBJ2-6
V gene: TRBV10-1
CDR3 DNA: TGCGCCAGCAGCAAAGGGCGCGGCTCTGGGGCCAACGTCCTGACTTTC
CDR3 protein: CASSKGRGSGANVLTF

clone size: -
D gene: TRBD1
J gene: TRBJ1-5
V gene: TRBV28
CDR3 DNA: TGTGCCAGCAGTACCCGGACAGGTAATCAGCCCCAGCATTTT
CDR3 protein: CASSTRTGNQPQHF

clone size: few
D gene: -
J gene: TRBJ1-6
V gene: TRBV30
CDR3 DNA: TGTGCCTGGAGGCAGGGGCGGAATTCACCCCTCCACTTT
CDR3 protein: CAWRQGRNSPLHF